This T cell receptor (beta chain) was observed in a study of cytomegalovirus exposure and HLA in healthy donors (dated by TCRdb to about 2017). Looking at the study overall: An earlier analysis of some 620 of the donors reported roughly 300 Gb of sequence data and some 110 million unique TCR beta sequences obtained from approximately 180 million T cells. About 330 gigabases of sequencing data and roughly 80 million unique TCR sequences made up an early release that covered 640 HLA-typed donors. Among the roughly 370 genotyped donors, roughly 80% belonged to the genetic ancestry cluster associated with self-reported Caucasian donors. The study was designed to test whether signatures of past pathogen exposure could be identified by cataloging public T cell receptors. The T cell repertoires of several hundred subjects were profiled by immunosequencing and related to cytomegalovirus serostatus. Along with the approximately 670-subject first cohort, a separate validation cohort of over a hundred different subjects was used. To predict cytomegalovirus infection status, the study brought together high-throughput TCR immunosequencing, statistical association of individual TCRs with disease status, and machine learning. In a later analysis, previously published TCR beta repertoires from about 640 donors were re-analyzed and high-resolution HLA genotyping was added so that TCR occurrence patterns could be studied. Rather than using new phenotypic data, the later analysis identified candidate immune exposures from TCR beta sequences and from how often those sequences occurred across donors. An earlier analysis of approximately 500 of the donors applied high-throughput TCR beta sequencing to assess whether each TCR beta V gene segment acted as functional or pseudogenic. Donor age, sex, ethnicity and CMV serostatus were compiled together with the repertoire data. A later genetic analysis used genome-wide SNP genotypes for about three fifths of the 666 donors, treating that subset as a discovery cohort. All discovery cohort repertoires had been generated on a single sequencing platform. Both class I and class II loci were covered by HLA typing, at four-digit resolution. The number of donors typed differed by locus, with roughly 629-640 for A, B, C, DRB1 and DQB1, around 500 for DQA1, 600 to 610 for DPA1, and 400 to 490 for DPB1. About 5 DR-DQ haplotypes were handled as single units for association and clustering, since linkage in the cohort was strong. Across approximately 400 genotyped donors of the cohort, an average of about 240,000 unique TCR beta nucleotide sequences per donor were sequenced, and around 20% of those sequences were non-productive. Study-wide conclusions, independent of this receptor: It was suggested by the authors that the approach could potentially be generalized to other disease states and immunological phenotypes. Several of the top co-occurrence clusters appeared to be linked to parvovirus B19, influenza, CMV and Epstein-Barr virus, according to a later analysis. Because the 87-base-pair reads could not distinguish some IMGT-functional V segments, including TRBV6-2 and TRBV6-3, those segments were excluded. The sequencing pipeline was judged likely to have produced a cluster of highly shared sequence variants as a technical artifact. According to a later genetic analysis, donors in an Asian-associated ancestry cluster had fewer N-insertions in productive TCRs than the approximately 650-donor mean. The study listed over 150 TCR beta chains as associated with cytomegalovirus. Cytomegalovirus status was reported to be diagnosed by the classifier with high specificity and sensitivity in both the original and validation cohorts. Because counts were too low, about 17 rarely observed V segments, including chromosome 9 orphons, were excluded from the earlier analysis of roughly 580 of the donors. V-gene and J-gene trimming of TCR beta chains was associated with a missense DCLRE1C variant in a later genetic analysis, and the association was replicated in an independent cohort. Correlated functional status among segregating V segments might reflect linkage disequilibrium, but an unknown experimental factor could not be ruled out. In a later analysis, HLA-associated TCR beta chains showed more clonal expansion and lower generation probabilities than non-associated chains that were equally common. In a later analysis, TCR association rates were found to vary across HLA loci, with the most associated TCRs seen for DRB1 alleles and the fewest for HLA-C alleles. Immune exposure information for the cohort was limited to CMV serostatus. In vitro tests confirmed that a few of the cytomegalovirus-associated TCR beta chains recognize cytomegalovirus antigens. Because HLA typing was unavailable for some donors at each locus, only the typed subset was used in association tests. Most CMV-associated TCR beta chains appeared to be HLA-restricted in a later analysis, and the HLA associations seemed to be driven largely by CMV exposure. While some public TCRs were present in many individuals, most TCR sequences turned up only very rarely across donors. At a false discovery rate of 0.05, a later analysis linked 16,951 TCR beta sequences to specific HLA alleles. The presence/absence analyses assumed that sequencing depth was roughly uniform across donors, and that assumption may not be true. This cohort had only TCR beta chains sequenced, and the lack of alpha or paired-chain data limited which features could be detected. When HLA alleles, especially DR and DQ, strongly co-occurred, TCR associations were difficult to assign to individual alleles. A further reported finding was that TCR beta sequences accurately predicted the HLA-A and HLA-B alleles for most subjects in the first cohort. In an earlier analysis of about 540 of the donors, most TCR beta V segments were observed in productive rearrangements about 87% or about 30% of the time, broadly matching IMGT annotations.

The cohort was made up of approximately 670 healthy bone marrow donors. At the time of sampling, every cohort member was nominally healthy, though immune exposures that went unrecorded were likely present. The donor was CMV seronegative and was included in the group of hundreds of seronegative cohort members. Each donor provided a peripheral blood sample, and peripheral blood mononuclear cells were used for TCR beta sequencing. The Qiagen DNeasy Blood Extraction Kit was used to extract genomic DNA from the blood cell samples. Reading the germline V gene (reference sequence) gives CDR1 SGHKS and CDR2 YYEKEE. The CDR3 sequence holds 16 residues, the cysteine and phenylalanine included. Solely the CDR3 DNA is kept, with 48 bases framed from the first base. A distance of 12 bases separates the germline ends of V and J, which lose 0 bases and 0 bases respectively. Libraries were constructed by the immunoSEQ multiplex PCR assay. For the multiplex PCR, a mixture combining 60 forward primers for TCR Vbeta segments and 13 reverse primers for TCR Jbeta segments was used. The CDR3 region of rearranged TCR beta genes was amplified from genomic DNA with a multiplex PCR assay. The amplified TCR beta libraries were sequenced on the Illumina HiSeq System as 87-base-pair reads. Per the original workflow: A later analysis counted about 80 million unique TCR beta chains across the 640 or so repertoires, and approximately 11 million of these chains were shared by at least two donors. Raw reads were error-corrected and collapsed into unique sequences by a nearest-neighbor algorithm in which closely related sequences were merged to remove PCR and sequencing errors. V, D and J gene segments were assigned by aligning CDR3 sequences to IMGT reference sequences. For a sequence to be retained, a match of at least six nucleotides to both a V gene segment and a J gene segment was required. Rearrangements were classified as productive when the CDR3 lacked stop codons and remained in frame with V and J, and all other rearrangements were classified as non-productive. Following IMGT convention, CDR3 was defined as the stretch from the second conserved V-encoded cysteine to the conserved J-encoded phenylalanine. In an earlier analysis of some 550 of the donors, sequences lacking an unambiguous match to a single V gene segment were excluded. In an earlier analysis of several hundred of the donors, V segments were called functional above 56.7% productive rearrangements and were called segregating when the between-donor standard deviation exceeded 5%. To diagnose cytomegalovirus status from the catalog of TCR beta chain sequences, a statistical classification framework was built. In a later analysis, TCR nucleotide sequences were compared against IMGT/GENE-DB human TR gene sequences so that V and J genes could be assigned. A later analysis assigned CDR3 sequences and most-parsimonious VDJ recombination scenarios with the TCRdist pipeline. In a later analysis, each TCR beta chain was defined by its CDR3 amino acid sequence together with its V-gene family, and reads without a unique V-gene family were excluded. To address suspected cross-contamination and a sequencing artifact, a later analysis removed approximately 590 highly shared, low-generation-probability nucleotide sequences. A later analysis calculated a clonal expansion index for each public chain from normalized within-repertoire ranks of inferred template counts. In a later analysis, generation probabilities were computed with a VDJ recombination model fitted to out-of-frame rearrangements, and the resulting probabilities were checked against IGoR. In a later analysis, hypergeometric tests were used to score TCR-TCR, TCR-HLA and TCR-CMV co-occurrence, with a repertoire-size bias correction applied to TCR pairs. To estimate false discovery rates, a later analysis permuted the HLA or CMV assignments 20 times. In a later analysis, co-occurring TCRs were grouped with DBSCAN, and TCRdist sequence similarity was added when clustering was performed within HLA-allele-positive subsets. Repertoires with fewer than 30,000 or more than 120,000 public chains, plus five repertoires with anomalous nucleotide sharing, were excluded from co-occurrence clustering. This is the immuneACCESS table as TCRdb keeps it, with only in-frame sequences that have V and J called. A part of the clones is gone; compared with another copy, unresolved V genes explain less than half, and the rest is unexplained. The DNA was the basis for D and trimming; V, J and clone size are from that table. For this sample there are about 140,000 clones; approximately 67% appear just once. The ten largest clones capture 6.5% of the sample.

Comments on this clone: Its antigen is not yet known. No quality values exist for individual bases; no much larger clone is one base distant.

Sample: PBMCs. The sequence came from a woman aged 60-75 years in good health and CMV-seronegative. The V and J segments used are TRBV5-5 and TRBJ1-1, with the D gene not confidently named. The CDR3 protein sequence reads: CASSLEAVRMNTEAFF. The nucleotide sequence reads as follows: TGTGCCAGCAGCTTGGAGGCGGTGAGAATGAACACTGAAGCTTTCTTT.